This T cell receptor (beta chain) derives from a study of cytomegalovirus exposure and HLA in healthy donors. Deletions cut 0 bases from V and 2 bases from J, with 11 bases between. The CDR3 runs to 15 residues. Germline loops: CDR1 SGHDT, CDR2 YYEEEE. The PCR contained 60 Vbeta and 13 Jbeta primers. Sequencing used immunoSEQ multiplex PCR; TCRdb keeps in-frame clones, though not all of them. The sample holds hundreds of thousands of clones; around 89% are singletons and the top ten take 1%. The receptor was derived from a woman aged 18-35 years in good health and CMV-seronegative. This chain joins TRBV5-6 and TRBJ1-2, with unresolved D. Input material: PBMCs. The CDR3 loop reads CASSLAPAVNYGYTF. CDR3 nucleotides: TGTGCCAGCAGCTTGGCCCCAGCGGTAAACTATGGCTACACCTTC.